Sequencing of this T cell receptor (beta chain) was carried out in a study of response to subunit inactivated influenza vaccine. This clonotype appeared a few times. CDR3 length equals 13 residues. The germline V gene encodes CDR1 SGHRS and CDR2 YFSETQ. Trimming removed 6 bases from V and 3 bases from J; junction bases left unmatched: 4. TCRdb reprocessed the RT-PCR reads via MiXCR and lists one record per CDR3 protein. The sample consists of 650,000 to 800,000 distinct CDR3 sequences, around 13% of them appearing once. The receptor's source is a man in his forties or fifties who received an inactivated influenza vaccine. Specimen: PBMCs from blood, collected around two weeks before vaccination. The chain is built from TRBV5-1 and TRBJ2-5; the match to TRBD1 covers 8 bases. The CDR3 is CASNLDREETQYF. CDR3 bases: TGCGCCAGCAATTTGGACAGGGAAGAGACCCAGTACTTC.